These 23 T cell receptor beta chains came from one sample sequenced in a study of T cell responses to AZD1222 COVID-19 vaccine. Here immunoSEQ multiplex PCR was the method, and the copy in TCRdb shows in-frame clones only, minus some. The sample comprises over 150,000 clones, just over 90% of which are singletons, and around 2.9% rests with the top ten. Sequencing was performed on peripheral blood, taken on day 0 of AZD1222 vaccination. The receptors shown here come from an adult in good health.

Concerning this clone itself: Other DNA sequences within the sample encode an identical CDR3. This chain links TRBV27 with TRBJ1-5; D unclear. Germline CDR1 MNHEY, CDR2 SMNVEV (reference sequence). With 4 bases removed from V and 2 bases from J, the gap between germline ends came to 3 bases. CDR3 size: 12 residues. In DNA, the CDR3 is TGTGCCAGCAGTTCCGGCAATCAGCCCCAGCATTTT. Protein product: CASSSGNQPQHF.

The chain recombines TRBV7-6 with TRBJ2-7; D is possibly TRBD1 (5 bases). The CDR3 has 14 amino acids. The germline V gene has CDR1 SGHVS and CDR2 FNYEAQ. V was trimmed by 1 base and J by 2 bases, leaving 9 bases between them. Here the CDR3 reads CASSLEAGPYEQYF. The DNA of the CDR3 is TGTGCCAGCAGCTTAGAGGCAGGGCCCTACGAGCAGTACTTC.

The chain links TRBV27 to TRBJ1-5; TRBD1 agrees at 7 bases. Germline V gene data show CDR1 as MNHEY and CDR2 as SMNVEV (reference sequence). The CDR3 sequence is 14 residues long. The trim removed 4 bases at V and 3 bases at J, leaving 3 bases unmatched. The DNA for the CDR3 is TGTGCCAGCAGTTCACAGGGGCTCAATCAGCCCCAGCATTTT. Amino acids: CASSSQGLNQPQHF.

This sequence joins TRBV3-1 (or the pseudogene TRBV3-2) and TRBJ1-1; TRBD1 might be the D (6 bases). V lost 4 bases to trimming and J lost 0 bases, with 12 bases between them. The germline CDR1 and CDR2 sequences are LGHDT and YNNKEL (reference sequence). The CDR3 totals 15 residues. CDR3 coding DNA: TGTGCCAGCAGCCCCGGGGGGCTCATGAACACTGAAGCTTTCTTT. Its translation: CASSPGGLMNTEAFF.

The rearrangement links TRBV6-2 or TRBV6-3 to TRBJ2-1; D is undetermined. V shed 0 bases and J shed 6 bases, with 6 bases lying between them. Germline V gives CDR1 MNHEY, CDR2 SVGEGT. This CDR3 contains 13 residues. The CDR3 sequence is CASSYSTFNEQFF. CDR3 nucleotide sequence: TGTGCCAGCAGTTACTCGACTTTCAATGAGCAGTTCTTC.

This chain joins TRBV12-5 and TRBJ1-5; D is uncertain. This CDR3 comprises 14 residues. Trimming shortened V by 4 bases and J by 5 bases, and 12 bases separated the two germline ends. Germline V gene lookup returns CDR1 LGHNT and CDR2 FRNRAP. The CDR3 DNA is TGTGCTAGTGGTTCCGAAGCAGAGTATCAGCCCCAGCATTTT. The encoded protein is CASGSEAEYQPQHF.

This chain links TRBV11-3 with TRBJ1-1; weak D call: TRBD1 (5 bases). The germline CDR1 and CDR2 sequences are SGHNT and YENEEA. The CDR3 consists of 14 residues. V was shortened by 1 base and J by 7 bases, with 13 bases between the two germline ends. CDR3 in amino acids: CASSLGPQGVEAFF. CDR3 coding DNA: TGTGCCAGCAGCTTAGGCCCCCAAGGGGTTGAAGCTTTCTTT.

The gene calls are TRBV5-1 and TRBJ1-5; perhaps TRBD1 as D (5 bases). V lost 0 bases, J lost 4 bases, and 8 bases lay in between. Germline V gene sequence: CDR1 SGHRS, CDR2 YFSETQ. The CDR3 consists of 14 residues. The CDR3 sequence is CASSLEGPNQPQHF. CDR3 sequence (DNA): TGCGCCAGCAGCTTGGAGGGGCCTAATCAGCCCCAGCATTTT.

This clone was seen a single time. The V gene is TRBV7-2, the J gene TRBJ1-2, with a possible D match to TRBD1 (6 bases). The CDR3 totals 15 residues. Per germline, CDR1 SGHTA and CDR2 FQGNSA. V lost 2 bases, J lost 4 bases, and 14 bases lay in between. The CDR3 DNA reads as TGTGCCAGCAGCTTATCGGGCAGGGGATCCTATGGCTACACCTTC. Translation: CASSLSGRGSYGYTF.

CDR3 sequence reads: CASSLDRSNIQYF. CDR3 DNA: TGTGCCAGCTCTCTGGACAGGAGTAACATTCAGTACTTC. The V call is TRBV18, the J call TRBJ2-4, with 7 bases aligning to TRBD1. Trimming at V came to 6 bases and at J to 7 bases, leaving 6 bases not matched to a gene. Germline V gene lookup returns CDR1 KGHSH and CDR2 LQKENI. This CDR3 contains 13 residues. Looking up the rest from reference TRBV18 and TRBJ2-4 gives the full variable domain: NAGVMQNPRHLVRRRGQEARLRCSPMKGHSHVYWYRQLPEEGLKFMVYLQKENIIDESGMPKERFSAEFPKEGPSILRIQQVVRGDSAAYFCASSLDRSNIQYFGAGTRLSVL.

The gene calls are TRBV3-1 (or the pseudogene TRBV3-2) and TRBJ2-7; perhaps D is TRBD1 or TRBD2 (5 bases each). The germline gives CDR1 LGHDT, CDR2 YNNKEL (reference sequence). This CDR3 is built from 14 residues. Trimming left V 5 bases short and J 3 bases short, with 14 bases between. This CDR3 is CASSESGPRYEQYF. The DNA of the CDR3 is TGTGCCAGCAGCGAGTCGGGACCACGCTACGAGCAGTACTTC.

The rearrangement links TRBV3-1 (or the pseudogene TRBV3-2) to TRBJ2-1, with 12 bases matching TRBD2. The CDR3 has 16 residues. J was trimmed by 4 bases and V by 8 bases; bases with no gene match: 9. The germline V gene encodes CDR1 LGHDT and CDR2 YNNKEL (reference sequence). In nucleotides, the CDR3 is TGTGCCAGCGGGTTACTAGCGGGGGGAACTTACAATGAGCAGTTCTTC. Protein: CASGLLAGGTYNEQFF.

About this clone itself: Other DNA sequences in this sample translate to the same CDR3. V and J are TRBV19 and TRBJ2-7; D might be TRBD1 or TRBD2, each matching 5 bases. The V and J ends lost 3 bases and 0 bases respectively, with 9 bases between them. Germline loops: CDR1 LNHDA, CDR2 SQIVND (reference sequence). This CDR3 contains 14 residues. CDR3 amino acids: CASSIGGSSYEQYF. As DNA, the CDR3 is TGTGCCAGTAGTATTGGGGGATCCTCCTACGAGCAGTACTTC.

Here the CDR3 reads CASSLIPRPGTHNEQFF. Written as DNA, the CDR3 is TGTGCCAGCAGCTTAATACCCAGGCCAGGGACCCACAATGAGCAGTTCTTC. This chain connects TRBV7-3 to TRBJ2-1, with D perhaps given as TRBD1 or TRBD2 (5 bases each). The CDR3 spans 17 residues. Germline CDR1 is SGHTA and CDR2 is FQGTGA. Trimming took 1 base from V and 5 from J, leaving 18 bases between them.

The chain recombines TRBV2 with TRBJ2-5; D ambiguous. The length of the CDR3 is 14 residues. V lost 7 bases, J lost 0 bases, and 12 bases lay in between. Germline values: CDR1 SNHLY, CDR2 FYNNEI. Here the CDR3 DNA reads TGTGCCAGCACCCTAAGGAACGACCAAGAGACCCAGTACTTC. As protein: CASTLRNDQETQYF.

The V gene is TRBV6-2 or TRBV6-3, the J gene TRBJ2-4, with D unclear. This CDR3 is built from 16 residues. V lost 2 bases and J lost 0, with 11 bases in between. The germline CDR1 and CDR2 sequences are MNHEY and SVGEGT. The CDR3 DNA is TGTGCCAGCAGTTACATTAGTAGGCTAGCCAAAAACATTCAGTACTTC. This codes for CASSYISRLAKNIQYF.

In nucleotides, the CDR3 is TGTGCCAGCAGCCCCGGGACAGGGGGAAATGGCTACACCTTC. Encoded protein: CASSPGTGGNGYTF. The chain recombines TRBV5-6 with TRBJ1-2; TRBD1 matches at 11 bases. This CDR3 is built from 14 residues. The trim removed 4 bases at V and 6 bases at J, leaving 5 bases unmatched. Germline values: CDR1 SGHDT, CDR2 YYEEEE. The variable domain in full, with the rest retrieved from reference TRBV5-6 and TRBJ1-2, is DAGVTQSPTHLIKTRGQQVTLRCSPKSGHDTVSWYQQALGQGPQFIFQYYEEEERQRGNFPDRFSGHQFPNYSSELNVNALLLGDSALYLCASSPGTGGNGYTFGSGTRLTVV.

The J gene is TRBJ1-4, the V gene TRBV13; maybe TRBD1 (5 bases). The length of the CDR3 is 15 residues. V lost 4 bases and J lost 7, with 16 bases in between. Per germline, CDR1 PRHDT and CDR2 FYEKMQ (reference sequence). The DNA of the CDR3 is TGTGCCAGCAGCTGGGGAGGGGCAGGGAGTGAAAAACTGTTTTTT. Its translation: CASSWGGAGSEKLFF.

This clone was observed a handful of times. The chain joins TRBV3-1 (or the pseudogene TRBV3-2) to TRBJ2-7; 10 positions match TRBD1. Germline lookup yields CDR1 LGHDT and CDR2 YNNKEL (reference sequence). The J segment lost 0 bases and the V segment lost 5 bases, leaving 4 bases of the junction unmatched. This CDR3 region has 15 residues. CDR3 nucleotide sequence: TGTGCCAGCAGCACCCGACAGGGGGCCTCCTACGAGCAGTACTTC. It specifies CASSTRQGASYEQYF.

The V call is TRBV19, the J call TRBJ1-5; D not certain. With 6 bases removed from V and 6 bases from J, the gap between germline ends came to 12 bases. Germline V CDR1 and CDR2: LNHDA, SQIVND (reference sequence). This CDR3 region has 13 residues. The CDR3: CASSPEQFQPQHF. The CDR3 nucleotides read TGTGCCAGTAGCCCGGAGCAGTTTCAGCCCCAGCATTTT. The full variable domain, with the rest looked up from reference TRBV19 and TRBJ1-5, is DGGITQSPKYLFRKEGQNVTLSCEQNLNHDAMYWYRQDPGQGLRLIYYSQIVNDFQKGDIAEGYSVSREKKESFPLTVTSAQKNPTAFYLCASSPEQFQPQHFGDGTRLSIL.

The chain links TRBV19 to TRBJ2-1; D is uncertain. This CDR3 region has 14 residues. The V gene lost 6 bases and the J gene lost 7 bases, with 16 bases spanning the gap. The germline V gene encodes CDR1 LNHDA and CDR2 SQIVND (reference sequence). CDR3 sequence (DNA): TGTGCCAGTAGGGGTAGAGGTGAGGTGAATGAGCAGTTCTTC. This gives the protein CASRGRGEVNEQFF. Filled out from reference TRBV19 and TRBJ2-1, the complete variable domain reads DGGITQSPKYLFRKEGQNVTLSCEQNLNHDAMYWYRQDPGQGLRLIYYSQIVNDFQKGDIAEGYSVSREKKESFPLTVTSAQKNPTAFYLCASRGRGEVNEQFFGPGTRLTVL.

The CDR3 region is CASSLGQGVPNYGYTF. For the CDR3, the DNA is TGTGCCAGCAGCTTAGGGCAGGGAGTGCCTAACTATGGCTACACCTTC. The chain has TRBV5-4 and TRBJ1-2; D possibly corresponds to TRBD1 (5 bases). CDR3 length: 16 amino acids. Deletions cut 2 bases from V and 0 bases from J, with 14 bases between. From germline, CDR1 is SGHNT and CDR2 YYREEE (reference sequence).

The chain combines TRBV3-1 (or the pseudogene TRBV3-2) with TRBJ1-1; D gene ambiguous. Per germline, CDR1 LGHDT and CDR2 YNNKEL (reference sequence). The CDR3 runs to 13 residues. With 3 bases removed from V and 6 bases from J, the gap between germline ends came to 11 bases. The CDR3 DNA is TGTGCCAGCAGCCAGGATCTCGGCGCTGAAGCTTTCTTT. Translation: CASSQDLGAEAFF.